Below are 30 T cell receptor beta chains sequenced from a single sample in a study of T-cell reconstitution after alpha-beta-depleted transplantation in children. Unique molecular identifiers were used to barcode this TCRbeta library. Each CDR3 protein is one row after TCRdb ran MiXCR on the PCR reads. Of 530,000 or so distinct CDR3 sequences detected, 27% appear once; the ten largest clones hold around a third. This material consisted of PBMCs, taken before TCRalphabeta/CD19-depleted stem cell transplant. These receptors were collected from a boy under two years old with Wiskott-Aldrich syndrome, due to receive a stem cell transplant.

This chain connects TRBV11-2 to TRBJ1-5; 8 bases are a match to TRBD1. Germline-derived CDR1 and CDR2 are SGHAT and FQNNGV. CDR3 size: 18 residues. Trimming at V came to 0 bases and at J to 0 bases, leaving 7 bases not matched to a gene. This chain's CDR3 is CASSLDRGLGNSNQPQHF. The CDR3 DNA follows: TGTGCCAGCAGCTTAGACAGGGGGCTCGGAAATAGCAATCAGCCCCAGCATTTT.

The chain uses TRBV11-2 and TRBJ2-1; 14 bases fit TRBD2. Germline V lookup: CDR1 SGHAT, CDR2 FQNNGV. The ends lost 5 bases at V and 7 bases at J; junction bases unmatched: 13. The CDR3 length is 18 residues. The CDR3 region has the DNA TGTGCCAGCAGCGCCCGCTCCCGACTAGCGGGAGGGAATAATGAGCAGTTCTTC. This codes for CASSARSRLAGGNNEQFF. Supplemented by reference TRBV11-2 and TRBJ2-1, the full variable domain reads EAGVAQSPRYKIIEKRQSVAFWCNPISGHATLYWYQQILGQGPKLLIQFQNNGVVDDSQLPKDRFSAERLKGVDSTLKIQPAKLEDSAVYLCASSARSRLAGGNNEQFFGPGTRLTVL.

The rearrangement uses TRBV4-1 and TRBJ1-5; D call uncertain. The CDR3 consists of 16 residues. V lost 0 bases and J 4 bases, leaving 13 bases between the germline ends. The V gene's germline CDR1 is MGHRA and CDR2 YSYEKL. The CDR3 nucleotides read TGCGCCAGCAGCCAAGAGGTCGGGTTCAGAAATCAGCCCCAGCATTTT. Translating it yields CASSQEVGFRNQPQHF.

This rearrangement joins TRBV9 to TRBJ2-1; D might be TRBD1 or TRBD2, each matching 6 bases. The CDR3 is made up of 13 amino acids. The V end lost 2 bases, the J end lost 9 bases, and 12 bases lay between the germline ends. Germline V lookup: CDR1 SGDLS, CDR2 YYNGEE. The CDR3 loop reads CASSVRGGGEQFF. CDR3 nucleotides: TGTGCCAGCAGCGTTCGAGGGGGAGGTGAGCAGTTCTTC.

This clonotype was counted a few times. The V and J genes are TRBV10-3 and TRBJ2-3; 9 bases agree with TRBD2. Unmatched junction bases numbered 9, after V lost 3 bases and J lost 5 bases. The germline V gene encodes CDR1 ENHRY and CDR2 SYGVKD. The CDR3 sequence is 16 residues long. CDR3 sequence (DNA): TGTGCCATCAGTGATAAGGCTAGCGGGATGAGAGATACGCAGTATTTT. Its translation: CAISDKASGMRDTQYF.

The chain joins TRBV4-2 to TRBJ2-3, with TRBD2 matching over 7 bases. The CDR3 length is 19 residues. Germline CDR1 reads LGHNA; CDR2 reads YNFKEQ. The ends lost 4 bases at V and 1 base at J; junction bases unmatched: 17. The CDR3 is CASSPLKMWREWGTDTQYF. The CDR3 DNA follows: TGTGCCAGCAGCCCTCTAAAAATGTGGCGGGAGTGGGGCACAGATACGCAGTATTTT.

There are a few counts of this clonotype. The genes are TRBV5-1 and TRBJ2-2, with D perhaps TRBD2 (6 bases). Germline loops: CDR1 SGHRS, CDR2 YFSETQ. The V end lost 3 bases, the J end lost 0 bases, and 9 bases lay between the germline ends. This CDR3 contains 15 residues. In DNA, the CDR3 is TGCGCCAGCAGCTGGAGCGGGCCGAACACCGGGGAGCTGTTTTTT. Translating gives CASSWSGPNTGELFF.

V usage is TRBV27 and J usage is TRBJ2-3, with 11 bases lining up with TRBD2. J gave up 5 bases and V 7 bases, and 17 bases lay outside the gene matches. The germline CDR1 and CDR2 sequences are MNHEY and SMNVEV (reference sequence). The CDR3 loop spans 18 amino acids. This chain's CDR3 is CASIPSALSGRAEDTQYF. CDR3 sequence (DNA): TGTGCCAGCATCCCCTCTGCTCTTAGCGGGAGGGCCGAAGATACGCAGTATTTT.

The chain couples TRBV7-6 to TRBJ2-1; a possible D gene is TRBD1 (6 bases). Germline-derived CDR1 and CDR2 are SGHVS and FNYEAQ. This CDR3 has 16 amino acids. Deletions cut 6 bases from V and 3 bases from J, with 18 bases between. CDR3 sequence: CASRGLSGGHYNEQFF. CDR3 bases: TGTGCCAGCAGGGGGTTGAGTGGGGGCCACTACAATGAGCAGTTCTTC.

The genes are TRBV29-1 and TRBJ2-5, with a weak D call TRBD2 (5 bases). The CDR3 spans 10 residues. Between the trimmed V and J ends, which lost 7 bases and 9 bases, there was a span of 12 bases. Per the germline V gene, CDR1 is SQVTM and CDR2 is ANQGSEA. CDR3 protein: CSAGIGAQYF. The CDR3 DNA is TGCAGCGCCGGGATCGGGGCCCAGTACTTC. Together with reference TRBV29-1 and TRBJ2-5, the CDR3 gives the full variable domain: SAVISQKPSRDICQRGTSLTIQCQVDSQVTMMFWYRQQPGQSLTLIATANQGSEATYESGFVIDKFPISRPNLTFSTLTVSNMSPEDSSIYLCSAGIGAQYFGPGTRLLVL.

In DNA form, the CDR3 reads TGTGCCAGCAGCCCCCCCAGGGGGCTGTTTCAAGAGACCCAGTACTTC. It translates to CASSPPRGLFQETQYF. This rearrangement joins TRBV28 to TRBJ2-5; 8 bases map to TRBD1. Germline trimming cut 6 bases from V and 2 bases from J; bases unmatched to any gene: 11. CDR1 and CDR2 (germline): MDHEN, SYDVKM. CDR3 length: 16 residues.

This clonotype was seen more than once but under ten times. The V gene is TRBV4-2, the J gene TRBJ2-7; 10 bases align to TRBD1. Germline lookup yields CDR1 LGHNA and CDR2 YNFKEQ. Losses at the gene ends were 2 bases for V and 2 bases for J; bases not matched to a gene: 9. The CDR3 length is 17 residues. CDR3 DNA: TGTGCCAGCAGCCAACCCGGGACAGGGGACAACACCTACGAGCAGTACTTC. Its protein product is CASSQPGTGDNTYEQYF.

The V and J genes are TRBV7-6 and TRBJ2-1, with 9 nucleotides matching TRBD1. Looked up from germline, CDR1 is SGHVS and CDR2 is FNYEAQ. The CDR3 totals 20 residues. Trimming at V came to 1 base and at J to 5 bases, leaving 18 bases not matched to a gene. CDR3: CASSLVGPGQGMERHNEQFF. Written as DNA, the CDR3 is TGTGCCAGCAGCTTAGTAGGTCCGGGACAGGGTATGGAACGGCACAATGAGCAGTTCTTC.

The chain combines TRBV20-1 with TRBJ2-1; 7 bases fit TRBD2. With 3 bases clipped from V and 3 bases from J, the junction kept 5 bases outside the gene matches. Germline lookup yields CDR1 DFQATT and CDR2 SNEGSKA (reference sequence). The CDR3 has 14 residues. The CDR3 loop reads CSASLAANYNEQFF. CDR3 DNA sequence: TGCAGTGCTAGTCTAGCGGCCAACTACAATGAGCAGTTCTTC.

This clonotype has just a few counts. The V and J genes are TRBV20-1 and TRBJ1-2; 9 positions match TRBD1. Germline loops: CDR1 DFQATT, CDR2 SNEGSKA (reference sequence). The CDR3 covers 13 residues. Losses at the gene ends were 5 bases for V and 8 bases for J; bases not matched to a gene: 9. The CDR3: CSARNRGQWGYTF. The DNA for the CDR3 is TGCAGTGCTCGAAACAGGGGGCAGTGGGGCTACACCTTC.

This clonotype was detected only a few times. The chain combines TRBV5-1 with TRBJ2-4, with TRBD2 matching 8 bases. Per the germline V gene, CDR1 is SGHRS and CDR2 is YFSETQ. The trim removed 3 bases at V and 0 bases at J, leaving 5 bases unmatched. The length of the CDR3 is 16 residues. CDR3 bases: TGCGCCAGCAGCTCAGGACTAGCCGTAGCCAAAAACATTCAGTACTTC. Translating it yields CASSSGLAVAKNIQYF.

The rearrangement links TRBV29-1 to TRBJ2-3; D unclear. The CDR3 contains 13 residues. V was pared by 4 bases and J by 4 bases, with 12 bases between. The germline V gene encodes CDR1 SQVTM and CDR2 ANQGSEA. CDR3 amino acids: CSVVNSGADTQYF. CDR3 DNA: TGCAGCGTTGTTAATTCGGGCGCAGATACGCAGTATTTT.

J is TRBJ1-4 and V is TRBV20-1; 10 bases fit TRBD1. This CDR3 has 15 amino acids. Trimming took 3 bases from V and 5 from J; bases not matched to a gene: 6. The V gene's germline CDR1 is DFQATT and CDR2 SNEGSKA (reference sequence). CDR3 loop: CSASVKTGGNEKLFF. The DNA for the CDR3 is TGCAGTGCTAGCGTAAAGACAGGGGGCAATGAAAAACTGTTTTTT.

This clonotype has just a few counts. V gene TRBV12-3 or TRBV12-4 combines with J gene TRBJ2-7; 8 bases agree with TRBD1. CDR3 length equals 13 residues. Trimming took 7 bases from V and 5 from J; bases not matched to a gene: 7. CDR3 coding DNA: TGTGCCAGCACCTCGGACAGGGCCCACGAGCAGTACTTC. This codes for CASTSDRAHEQYF.

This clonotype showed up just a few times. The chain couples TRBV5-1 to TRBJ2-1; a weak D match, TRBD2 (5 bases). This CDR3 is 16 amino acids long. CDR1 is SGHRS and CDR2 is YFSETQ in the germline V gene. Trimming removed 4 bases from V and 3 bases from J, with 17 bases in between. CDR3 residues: CASSLAVDWIYNEQFF. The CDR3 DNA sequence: TGCGCCAGCAGCCTCGCAGTGGACTGGATCTACAATGAGCAGTTCTTC. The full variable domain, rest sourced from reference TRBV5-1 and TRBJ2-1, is KAGVTQTPRYLIKTRGQQVTLSCSPISGHRSVSWYQQTPGQGLQFLFEYFSETQRNKGNFPGRFSGRQFSNSRSEMNVSTLELGDSALYLCASSLAVDWIYNEQFFGPGTRLTVL.

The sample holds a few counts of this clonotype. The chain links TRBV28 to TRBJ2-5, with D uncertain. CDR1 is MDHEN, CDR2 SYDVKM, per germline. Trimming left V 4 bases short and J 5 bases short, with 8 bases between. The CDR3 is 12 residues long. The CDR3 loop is CASSYYFETQYF. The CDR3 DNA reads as TGTGCCAGCAGTTACTACTTTGAGACCCAGTACTTC.

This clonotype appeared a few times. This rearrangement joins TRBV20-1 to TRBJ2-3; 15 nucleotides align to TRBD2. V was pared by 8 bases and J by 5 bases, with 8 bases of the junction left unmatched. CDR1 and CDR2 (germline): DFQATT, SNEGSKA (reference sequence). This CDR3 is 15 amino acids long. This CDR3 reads CSPLGLAGGGDTQYF. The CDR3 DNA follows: TGCAGTCCCTTAGGACTAGCGGGAGGGGGAGATACGCAGTATTTT.

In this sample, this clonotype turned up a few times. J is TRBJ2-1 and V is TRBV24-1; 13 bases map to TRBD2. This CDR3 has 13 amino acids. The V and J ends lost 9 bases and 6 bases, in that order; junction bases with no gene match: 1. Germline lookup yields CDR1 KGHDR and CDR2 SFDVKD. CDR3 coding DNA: TGTGCCACCGGGACTAGCGGGATCAATGAGCAGTTCTTC. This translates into CATGTSGINEQFF.

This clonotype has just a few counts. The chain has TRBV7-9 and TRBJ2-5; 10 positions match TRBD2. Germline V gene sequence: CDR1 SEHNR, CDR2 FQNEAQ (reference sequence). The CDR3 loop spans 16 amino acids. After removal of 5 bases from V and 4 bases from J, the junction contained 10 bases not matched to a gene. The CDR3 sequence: CASSPLSGRAGETQYF. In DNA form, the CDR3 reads TGTGCCAGCAGCCCCCTCAGCGGGAGGGCCGGAGAGACCCAGTACTTC.

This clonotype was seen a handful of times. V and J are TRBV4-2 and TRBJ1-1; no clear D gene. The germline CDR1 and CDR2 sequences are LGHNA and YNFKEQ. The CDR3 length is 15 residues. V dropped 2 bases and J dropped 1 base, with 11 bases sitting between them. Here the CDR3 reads CASSQPQAGNTEAFF. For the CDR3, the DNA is TGTGCCAGCAGCCAACCCCAGGCGGGGAACACTGAAGCTTTCTTT.

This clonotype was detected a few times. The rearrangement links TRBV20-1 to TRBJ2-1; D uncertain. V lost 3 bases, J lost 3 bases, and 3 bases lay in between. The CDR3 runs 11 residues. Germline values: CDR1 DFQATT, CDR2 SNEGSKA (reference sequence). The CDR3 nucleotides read TGCAGTGCTAGCTACTACAATGAGCAGTTCTTC. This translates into CSASYYNEQFF.

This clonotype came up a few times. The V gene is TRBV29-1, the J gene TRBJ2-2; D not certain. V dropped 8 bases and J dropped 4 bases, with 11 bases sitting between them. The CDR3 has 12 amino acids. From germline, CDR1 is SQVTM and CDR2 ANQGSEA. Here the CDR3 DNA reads TGCAGCCACGTGGGAACCACCGGGGAGCTGTTTTTT. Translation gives CSHVGTTGELFF.

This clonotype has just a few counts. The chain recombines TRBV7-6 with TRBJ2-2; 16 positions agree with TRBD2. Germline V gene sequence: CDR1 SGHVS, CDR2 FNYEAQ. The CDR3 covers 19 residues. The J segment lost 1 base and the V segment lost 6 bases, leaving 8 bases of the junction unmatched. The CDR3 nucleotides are TGTGCCAGCAGTCGAACGGGACTAGCGGGAGGGAGGAACACCGGGGAGCTGTTTTTT. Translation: CASSRTGLAGGRNTGELFF. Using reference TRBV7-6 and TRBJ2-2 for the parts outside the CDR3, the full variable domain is GAGVSQSPRYKVTKRGQDVALRCDPISGHVSLYWYRQALGQGPEFLTYFNYEAQQDKSGLPNDRFSAERPEGSISTLTIQRTEQRDSAMYRCASSRTGLAGGRNTGELFFGEGSRLTVL.

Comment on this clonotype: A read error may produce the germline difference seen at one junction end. The CDR3 region is CSVRRTSGVPGEQYF. The CDR3 DNA reads TGCAGTGTTAGAAGGACTAGCGGAGTTCCGGGTGAGCAGTACTTC. The genes are TRBV20-1 and TRBJ2-7, with 10 nucleotides matching TRBD2. The CDR3 runs 15 residues. Germline lookup yields CDR1 DFQATT and CDR2 SNEGSKA (reference sequence).

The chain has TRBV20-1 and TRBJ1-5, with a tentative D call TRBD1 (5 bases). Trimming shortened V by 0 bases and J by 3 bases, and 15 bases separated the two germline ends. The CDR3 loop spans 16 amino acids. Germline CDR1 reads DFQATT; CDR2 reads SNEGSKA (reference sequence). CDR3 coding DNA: TGCAGTGCTAGAGATCGGCGGGCAGGGTTCAATCAGCCCCAGCATTTT. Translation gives CSARDRRAGFNQPQHF.